This entry lists 13 T cell receptor beta chains sequenced from one sample in a study of Ad26.COV2.S vaccination and SARS-CoV-2 variants. Assay: immunoSEQ multiplex PCR; the TCRdb copy retains only in-frame clones and omits some. This sample carries about 680,000 clones, about 89% of them seen once, and the ten largest clones take approximately 1.5%. This sample's treatment: about 20 received Ad26.COV2.S at low or high dose, single or two shots; about 5 received placebo; per-sample allocation not given. Day 63 following the first vaccine or placebo injection was when the samples were taken. The specimen comprised peripheral blood, sampled in a trial of Ad26.COV2.S vaccine versus placebo. The source is a person between 18 and 65 years old who received the Ad26.COV2.S COVID-19 vaccine or a placebo.

The chain's CDR3 is CATSDPSNTQYF. The CDR3 DNA reads TGTGCCACCAGTGATCCCTCGAATACGCAGTATTTT. The gene calls are TRBV24-1 and TRBJ2-3, with D hard to call. The CDR3 covers 12 residues. Trimming removed 3 bases from V and 7 bases from J, with 7 bases in between. Germline lookup yields CDR1 KGHDR and CDR2 SFDVKD.

V gene TRBV5-1 combines with J gene TRBJ2-1; 11 nucleotides align to TRBD2. Trimming took 7 bases from V and 8 from J; bases not matched to a gene: 14. Germline V lookup: CDR1 SGHRS, CDR2 YFSETQ. The CDR3 runs to 16 residues. In nucleotides, the CDR3 is TGCGCCAGCTCCCTGGGGGATAGCGGGAGGGCGCATGAGCAGTTCTTC. Translating gives CASSLGDSGRAHEQFF.

The V and J genes are TRBV24-1 and TRBJ2-1; the D is unclear. The CDR3 totals 12 residues. From germline, CDR1 is KGHDR and CDR2 SFDVKD. Trimming took 3 bases from V and 7 from J, leaving 6 bases between them. CDR3 nucleotides: TGTGCCACCAGTGATAACAGTAATGAGCAGTTCTTC. Amino acid sequence: CATSDNSNEQFF.

The J gene is TRBJ2-7, the V gene TRBV6-5; D not resolved. V lost 7 bases and J 6 bases, leaving 13 bases between the germline ends. The CDR3 length is 12 residues. Germline-derived CDR1 and CDR2 are MNHEY and SVGAGI. CDR3 sequence: CASIGRVGEQYF. For the CDR3, the DNA is TGTGCCAGCATAGGAAGGGTGGGCGAGCAGTACTTC.

This clone occurred once. V usage is TRBV18 and J usage is TRBJ2-3, with 7 bases lining up with TRBD1. CDR3 length equals 17 residues. Germline CDR1 reads KGHSH; CDR2 reads LQKENI. Trimming took 2 bases from V and 2 from J; bases not matched to a gene: 10. Written as DNA, the CDR3 is TGTGCCAGCTCACCAGACAGGGCAGTACCCCACACAGATACGCAGTATTTT. Encoded protein: CASSPDRAVPHTDTQYF.

The chain uses TRBV30 and TRBJ2-1, with TRBD1 matching 9 bases. Germline CDR1 is GTSNPN and CDR2 is SVGIG (reference sequence). Losses at the gene ends were 2 bases for V and 7 bases for J; bases not matched to a gene: 9. There are 15 residues in the CDR3. In DNA form, the CDR3 reads TGTGCCTGGAGTTCCCCGGGACAGGGAAGGAATGAGCAGTTCTTC. Encoded protein: CAWSSPGQGRNEQFF. Based on the CDR3 plus reference TRBV30 and TRBJ2-1, the full variable domain is SQTIHQWPATLVQPVGSPLSLECTVEGTSNPNLYWYRQAAGRGLQLLFYSVGIGQISSEVPQNLSASRPQDRQFILSSKKLLLSDSGFYLCAWSSPGQGRNEQFFGPGTRLTVL.

There are a few counts of this clone. The genes are TRBV6-6 and TRBJ1-2, with D maybe TRBD1 (6 bases). CDR3 length: 15 amino acids. Trimming removed 4 bases from V and 1 base from J, with 13 bases in between. In germline, CDR1 is MNHNY, CDR2 SVGAGI (reference sequence). CDR3 nucleotide sequence: TGTGCCAGCAGTTCATCGACAGGCGATAACTATGGCTACACCTTC. This translates into CASSSSTGDNYGYTF.

The CDR3 nucleotides read TGTGCCAGCAGACCCAGGTTCAATGAAAAACTGTTTTTT. It encodes CASRPRFNEKLFF. The J gene is TRBJ1-4, the V gene TRBV12-3 or TRBV12-4; no definite D call. V gave up 6 bases and J gave up 5 bases, with 10 bases separating them. The length of the CDR3 is 13 residues.

This chain links TRBV5-1 with TRBJ1-1; D might be TRBD1 (5 bases). With 4 bases removed from V and 1 base from J, the gap between germline ends came to 11 bases. CDR3 length: 14 residues. Germline loops: CDR1 SGHRS, CDR2 YFSETQ. CDR3 amino acids: CASSPGLQNTEAFF. In nucleotides, the CDR3 is TGCGCCAGCAGCCCGGGACTCCAGAACACTGAAGCTTTCTTT.

The sample holds one count of this clone. The chain has TRBV3-1 (or the pseudogene TRBV3-2) and TRBJ2-7, with D perhaps TRBD2 (6 bases). CDR1 and CDR2 (germline): LGHDT, YNNKEL (reference sequence). V lost 0 bases and J 3 bases, leaving 9 bases between the germline ends. The CDR3 is made up of 14 amino acids. CDR3 coding DNA: TGTGCCAGCAGCCAAGAGGGGACTCACTACGAGCAGTACTTC. Its protein is CASSQEGTHYEQYF.

As concerns this clone: Other DNA sequences in this sample translate to the same CDR3. The chain recombines TRBV30 with TRBJ1-3, with a tentative D call TRBD1 (5 bases). CDR1 is GTSNPN, CDR2 SVGIG, per germline (reference sequence). This CDR3 has 14 amino acids. The ends were cut back, 5 bases at V and 2 bases at J, with 13 bases in the middle. The CDR3 coding sequence is TGTGCCTGGGGGGGAGGGGATCCTGGAAACACCATATATTTT. This gives the protein CAWGGGDPGNTIYF.

The V call is TRBV29-1, the J call TRBJ1-1, with 7 nucleotides matching TRBD1. V lost 7 bases to trimming and J lost 4 bases; unmatched junction nucleotides: 12. This CDR3 is built from 14 residues. The germline CDR1 and CDR2 sequences are SQVTM and ANQGSEA. The DNA for the CDR3 is TGCAGCGCTCGGGACAGCCGTTTTTCCACTGAAGCTTTCTTT. Translation: CSARDSRFSTEAFF.

The CDR3 is CASSIGRTAGGETQYF. DNA of the CDR3: TGTGCCAGTAGTATAGGAAGGACCGCGGGAGGGGAGACCCAGTACTTC. The rearrangement links TRBV19 to TRBJ2-5; 9 positions match TRBD2. The CDR3 runs to 16 residues. Germline V lookup: CDR1 LNHDA, CDR2 SQIVND (reference sequence). V lost 1 base and J lost 5; bases outside the gene matches: 8. The whole variable domain, filled in from reference TRBV19 and TRBJ2-5, reads DGGITQSPKYLFRKEGQNVTLSCEQNLNHDAMYWYRQDPGQGLRLIYYSQIVNDFQKGDIAEGYSVSREKKESFPLTVTSAQKNPTAFYLCASSIGRTAGGETQYFGPGTRLLVL.